The 20 T cell receptor beta chains listed next were all sequenced from one sample in a study of T cell responses to AZD1222 COVID-19 vaccine. Repertoires were generated with immunoSEQ multiplex PCR, while TCRdb's copy carries only in-frame clones and drops some. The sample lists some 170,000 clones, 90% to 95% occurring once. This material consisted of peripheral blood, taken 28 days after the second dose of the MenACWY control vaccine. These receptors were taken from an adult who received the MenACWY meningococcal vaccine as a control.

This chain connects TRBV3-1 (or the pseudogene TRBV3-2) to TRBJ1-5; 7 bases match TRBD1. From germline, CDR1 is LGHDT and CDR2 YNNKEL (reference sequence). V gave up 4 bases and J gave up 2 bases; unmatched junction bases: 5. This CDR3 is 15 amino acids long. The CDR3 bases are TGTGCCAGCAGCCGAGGACAGGACGGCAATCAGCCCCAGCATTTT. Protein product: CASSRGQDGNQPQHF.

The chain links TRBV5-4 to TRBJ2-3; D is unresolved. This CDR3 region has 12 residues. The germline CDR1 and CDR2 sequences are SGHNT and YYREEE (reference sequence). Trimming took off 4 bases at V and 6 bases at J, with 9 bases between the two ends. CDR3 protein: CASSSTTDTQYF. CDR3 sequence (DNA): TGTGCCAGCAGCAGCACCACGGATACGCAGTATTTT.

V usage is TRBV20-1 and J usage is TRBJ1-2; D gene unclear. V lost 4 bases to trimming and J lost 2 bases, with 5 bases between them. CDR3 length: 11 residues. Germline V gives CDR1 DFQATT, CDR2 SNEGSKA (reference sequence). Here the CDR3 reads CSAIGNYGYTF. Written as DNA, the CDR3 is TGCAGTGCTATCGGAAACTATGGCTACACCTTC.

This clone was seen a single time. This chain links TRBV28 with TRBJ1-4; a weak D match, TRBD1 (5 bases). Germline V gene data show CDR1 as MDHEN and CDR2 as SYDVKM. The CDR3 extends over 14 amino acids. Deletions cut 7 bases from V and 2 bases from J, with 11 bases between. CDR3: CASTRRGTNEKLFF. As DNA, the CDR3 is TGTGCCAGCACCCGGAGGGGCACTAATGAAAAACTGTTTTTT.

The genes are TRBV12-3 or TRBV12-4 and TRBJ1-1, with a possible D match to TRBD1 (6 bases). The CDR3 loop spans 13 amino acids. Trimming removed 10 bases at V and 5 bases at J, with 17 bases between. This CDR3 is CATRDTGGTEAFF. CDR3 DNA: TGTGCCACCAGGGACACCGGCGGAACTGAAGCTTTCTTT.

This sequence joins TRBV5-1 and TRBJ1-5; D perhaps matches TRBD1 (6 bases). The CDR3 spans 15 residues. The V gene's germline CDR1 is SGHRS and CDR2 YFSETQ. V was pared by 4 bases and J by 5 bases, with 16 bases between. The CDR3 nucleotides read TGCGCCAGCAGCCCTGGCGGGGGCGGCTATCAGCCCCAGCATTTT. Translated: CASSPGGGGYQPQHF.

This rearrangement joins TRBV11-2 to TRBJ2-7; perhaps TRBD2 as D (6 bases). V lost 8 bases, J lost 1 base, and 15 bases lay in between. The length of the CDR3 is 14 residues. Germline CDR1 and CDR2: SGHAT and FQNNGV. The CDR3 DNA is TGTGCCAGCGGGGGGACGGCAGGGTCCTACGAGCAGTACTTC. Protein product: CASGGTAGSYEQYF.

For the CDR3, the DNA is TGTGCCAGCAGCGTAGATCCAGGGGCAAACACTGAAGCTTTCTTT. Amino acids: CASSVDPGANTEAFF. This chain uses TRBV9 with TRBJ1-1; tentatively, D is TRBD1 (6 bases). Trimming removed 0 bases from V and 2 bases from J, with 11 bases in between. CDR1 and CDR2 from the germline V gene are SGDLS and YYNGEE. CDR3 length equals 15 residues.

This chain links TRBV5-1 with TRBJ2-2, with D possibly TRBD1 on 6 matching bases. This CDR3 spans 15 amino acids. With 2 bases removed from V and 4 bases from J, the gap between germline ends came to 12 bases. Germline V gene sequence: CDR1 SGHRS, CDR2 YFSETQ. CDR3 DNA sequence: TGCGCCAGCAGCTTACAACGGACAGTCACCGGGGAGCTGTTTTTT. This sequence encodes CASSLQRTVTGELFF.

The chain is built from TRBV3-1 (or the pseudogene TRBV3-2) and TRBJ2-3; D might be TRBD2 (5 bases). Trimming took 1 base from V and 5 from J, leaving 10 bases between them. Germline V CDR1 and CDR2: LGHDT, YNNKEL (reference sequence). This CDR3 has 14 residues. In DNA, the CDR3 is TGTGCCAGCAGCCAAGCCATTCGGGGAGATACGCAGTATTTT. Translated: CASSQAIRGDTQYF.

V is TRBV5-4 and J is TRBJ1-3; no firm D call. The V gene's germline CDR1 is SGHNT and CDR2 YYREEE (reference sequence). The ends were cut back, 5 bases at V and 4 bases at J, with 16 bases in the middle. The CDR3 contains 15 residues. The CDR3 nucleotides are TGTGCCAGCAGTCCACCGGGAAGCCAGGGAAACACCATATATTTT. Its translation is CASSPPGSQGNTIYF.

This clone was detected only once. V usage is TRBV19 and J usage is TRBJ1-5; weak D call: TRBD1 (6 bases). V shed 3 bases and J shed 1 base, with 10 bases lying between them. This CDR3 contains 15 residues. From germline, CDR1 is LNHDA and CDR2 SQIVND (reference sequence). The CDR3 nucleotides read TGTGCCAGTAGTATGTCGGGGGCAAGCAATCAGCCCCAGCATTTT. It specifies CASSMSGASNQPQHF.

This clone is a singleton in its sample. V usage is TRBV3-1 (or the pseudogene TRBV3-2) and J usage is TRBJ2-1; TRBD2 aligns across 12 bases. Germline assignment: CDR1 LGHDT and CDR2 YNNKEL (reference sequence). J was trimmed by 4 bases and V by 5 bases; bases with no gene match: 3. The CDR3 runs to 15 residues. CDR3 region: CASSYTSGGYNEQFF. For the CDR3, the DNA is TGTGCCAGCAGCTATACTAGCGGGGGGTACAATGAGCAGTTCTTC.

This chain uses TRBV3-1 (or the pseudogene TRBV3-2) with TRBJ2-4; D unresolved. Trimming removed 4 bases from V and 2 bases from J, with 15 bases in between. Germline loops: CDR1 LGHDT, CDR2 YNNKEL (reference sequence). The CDR3 sequence is 16 residues long. CDR3 sequence reads: CASSPTRAGTKNIQYF. DNA of the CDR3: TGTGCCAGCAGCCCGACCCGTGCTGGAACCAAAAACATTCAGTACTTC.

The chain has TRBV5-1 and TRBJ2-5; 11 bases map to TRBD2. V lost 4 bases, J lost 3 bases, and 5 bases stayed unmatched. CDR3 length: 15 residues. Germline lookup yields CDR1 SGHRS and CDR2 YFSETQ. The CDR3: CASSLSTSGEETQYF. The DNA for the CDR3 is TGCGCCAGCAGCCTCTCGACTAGCGGGGAAGAGACCCAGTACTTC.

The CDR3 DNA is TGCGCCAGCAGCTTAGGAGGGGTTCGTGAGACCCAGTACTTC. Protein product: CASSLGGVRETQYF. The chain uses TRBV5-1 and TRBJ2-5; D might be TRBD2 (6 bases). This CDR3 has 14 amino acids. Trimming left V 2 bases short and J 5 bases short, with 13 bases between. Germline CDR1 and CDR2: SGHRS and YFSETQ. The whole variable domain, remainder taken from reference TRBV5-1 and TRBJ2-5, is KAGVTQTPRYLIKTRGQQVTLSCSPISGHRSVSWYQQTPGQGLQFLFEYFSETQRNKGNFPGRFSGRQFSNSRSEMNVSTLELGDSALYLCASSLGGVRETQYFGPGTRLLVL.

This chain links TRBV6-4 with TRBJ1-2; 9 nucleotides agree with TRBD1. Germline lookup yields CDR1 MRHNA and CDR2 SNTAGT. V shed 2 bases and J 6 bases; nucleotides not matched to a gene: 1. The CDR3 length is 13 residues. This chain's CDR3 is CASSDGTGNGYTF. The CDR3 bases are TGTGCCAGCAGTGACGGGACAGGGAATGGCTACACCTTC.

The CDR3 DNA follows: TGTGCCACCGCAGGGGGGCGAGAAGGCTACACCTTC. Translation gives CATAGGREGYTF. The chain links TRBV10-3 to TRBJ1-2, with 7 positions matching TRBD1. The CDR3 consists of 12 residues. The J segment lost 8 bases and the V segment lost 10 bases, leaving 10 bases of the junction unmatched. Per the germline V gene, CDR1 is ENHRY and CDR2 is SYGVKD.

With respect to this clone: The sample holds other DNA sequences that translate to the same CDR3. V usage is TRBV11-2 and J usage is TRBJ1-1; D is undetermined. From germline, CDR1 is SGHAT and CDR2 FQNNGV. This CDR3 spans 14 amino acids. With 1 base removed from V and 0 bases from J, the gap between germline ends came to 6 bases. CDR3 amino acids: CASSLGSVNTEAFF. CDR3 DNA: TGTGCCAGCAGCTTAGGTTCGGTGAACACTGAAGCTTTCTTT.

This clone has only one observation. V usage is TRBV5-8 and J usage is TRBJ2-2, with a weak D call TRBD2 (7 bases). The V gene's germline CDR1 is SGHTS and CDR2 YDEGEE. With 4 bases removed from V and 5 bases from J, the gap between germline ends came to 15 bases. The CDR3 sequence is 15 residues long. In DNA form, the CDR3 reads TGTGCCAGCAGCCAGTTGGGGGGGCTAACCGGGGAGCTGTTTTTT. It yields the protein CASSQLGGLTGELFF.